This T cell receptor beta chain is drawn from a study of cytomegalovirus exposure and HLA in healthy donors. Primers included in the PCR were 60 Vbeta and 13 Jbeta primers. Profiled with immunoSEQ multiplex PCR; TCRdb holds only in-frame clones, not every one. Here the sample spans more than 90,000 clones, over 65% being singletons. Every donor was a healthy person donating bone marrow. The CDR3 extends over 15 amino acids. The J segment lost 6 bases and the V segment lost 4 bases, leaving 12 bases of the junction unmatched. The chain employs TRBV23-1 and TRBJ2-7; 7 bases match TRBD1. TRBV23-1 is an ORF, and what it does is uncertain. The TCR originated in a woman aged 50 to 65 in good health and CMV-seropositive. The sample taken for sequencing was PBMCs. For the CDR3, the DNA is TGCGCCAGCAGTCCGCAGGGGGTATTCCCCTGCGAGCAGTACTTC. Translated, it gives CASSPQGVFPCEQYF.